Only a few counts were recorded for the clone carrying this TCR beta chain. The antigen is undetermined. Per germline, CDR1 MGHRA and CDR2 YSYEKL. This CDR3 has 17 amino acids. Between the trimmed V and J ends, which lost 4 bases and 3 bases, there was a span of 16 bases. These data originate in a study of cytomegalovirus exposure and HLA in healthy donors. Study-wide points: In an earlier analysis, about 87% or about 30%: the productive usage of most TCR beta V segments.

PCR was performed using 60 Vbeta and 13 Jbeta primers. Profiled with immunoSEQ multiplex PCR; TCRdb holds only in-frame clones, not every one. The top ten clones hold over 9.5% of a sample with about 150,000 clones, around 68% of them seen once. The source of this sequence is a man aged 30 to 45 in good health and CMV-seropositive. The chain uses TRBV4-1 and TRBJ1-6; possibly TRBD1 for D (5 bases). Sequencing input: PBMCs. Here the CDR3 reads CASSRTTTILYNSPLHF. The CDR3 nucleotides are TGCGCCAGCAGCCGGACAACGACGATCCTCTATAATTCACCCCTCCACTTT.